The clone carrying this T cell receptor beta chain was seen at least ten times. Its target is unknown. The data are from a study of T cells in Graves' hyperthyroidism and ophthalmopathy. Drawn at first hyperthyroidism diagnosis, the blood sample preceded any ophthalmopathy symptoms. The length of the CDR3 is 15 residues. Trimming removed 6 bases at V and 6 bases at J, with 20 bases between. Findings and caveats of the study: Blood held most thyroid clonotypes expanded above 0.001 frequency.

TCR beta CDR3 sequences were amplified from RNA transcripts. Primed by the HTBI set, a first-round RT-PCR was run on the TCR CDR3. TCRdb used MiXCR to reprocess the multiplex PCR reads, holding one entry per CDR3 protein. The table has under 350,000 distinct CDR3 sequences, less than 30% seen once. The sample consisted of blood. V gene TRBV12-3 or TRBV12-4 combines with J gene TRBJ1-2; possibly TRBD1 for D (5 bases). This sequence originates from a man between 40 and 49 years old with Graves' hyperthyroidism that later progressed to Graves' ophthalmopathy. CDR3 amino acids: CASSPAGRGDNGYTF. CDR3 DNA: TGTGCCAGCAGCCCTGCTGGGAGGGGTGATAATGGCTACACCTTC.